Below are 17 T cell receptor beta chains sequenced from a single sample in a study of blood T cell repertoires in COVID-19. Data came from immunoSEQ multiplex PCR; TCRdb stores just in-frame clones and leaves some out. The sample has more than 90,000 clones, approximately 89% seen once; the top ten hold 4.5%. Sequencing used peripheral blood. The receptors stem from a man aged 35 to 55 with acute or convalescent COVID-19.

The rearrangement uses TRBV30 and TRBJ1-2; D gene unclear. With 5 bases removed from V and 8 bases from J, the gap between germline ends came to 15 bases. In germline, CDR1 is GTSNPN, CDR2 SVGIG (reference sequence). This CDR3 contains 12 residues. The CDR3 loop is CAWALQSGGYTF. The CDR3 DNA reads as TGTGCCTGGGCGCTCCAGAGCGGAGGCTACACCTTC.

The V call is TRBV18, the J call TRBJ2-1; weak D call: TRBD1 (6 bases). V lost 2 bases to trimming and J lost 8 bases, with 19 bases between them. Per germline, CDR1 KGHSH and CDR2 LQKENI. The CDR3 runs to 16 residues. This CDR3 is CASSPRPQGVIHEQFF. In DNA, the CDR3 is TGTGCCAGCTCACCAAGGCCACAGGGTGTGATCCATGAGCAGTTCTTC.

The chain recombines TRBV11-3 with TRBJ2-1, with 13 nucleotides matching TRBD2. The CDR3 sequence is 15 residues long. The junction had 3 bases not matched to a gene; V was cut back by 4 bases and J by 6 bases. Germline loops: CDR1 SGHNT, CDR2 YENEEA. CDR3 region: CASSSTSGGANEQFF. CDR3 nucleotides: TGTGCCAGCAGCTCTACTAGCGGGGGGGCCAATGAGCAGTTCTTC.

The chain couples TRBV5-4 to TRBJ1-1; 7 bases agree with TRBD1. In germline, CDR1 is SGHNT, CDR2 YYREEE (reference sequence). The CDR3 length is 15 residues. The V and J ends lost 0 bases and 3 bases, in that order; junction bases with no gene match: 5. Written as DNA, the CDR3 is TGTGCCAGCAGCTTGGTGAGGGGGCGAGACACTGAAGCTTTCTTT. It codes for CASSLVRGRDTEAFF.

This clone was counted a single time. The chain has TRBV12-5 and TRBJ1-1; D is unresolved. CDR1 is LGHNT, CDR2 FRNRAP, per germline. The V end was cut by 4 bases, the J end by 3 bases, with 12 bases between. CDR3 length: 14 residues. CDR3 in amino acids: CASGSPGSYTEAFF. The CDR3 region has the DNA TGTGCTAGTGGTTCCCCCGGGAGCTACACTGAAGCTTTCTTT.

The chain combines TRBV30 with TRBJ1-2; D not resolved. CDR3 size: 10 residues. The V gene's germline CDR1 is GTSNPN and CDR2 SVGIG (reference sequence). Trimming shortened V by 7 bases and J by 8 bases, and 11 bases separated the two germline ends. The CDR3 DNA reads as TGTGCCTTATCCACGGAGGGCTACACCTTC. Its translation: CALSTEGYTF.

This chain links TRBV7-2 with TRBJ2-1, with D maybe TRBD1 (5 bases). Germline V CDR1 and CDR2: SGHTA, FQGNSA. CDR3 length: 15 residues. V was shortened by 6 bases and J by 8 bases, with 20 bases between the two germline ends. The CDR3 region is CASRKVGGLGDEQFF. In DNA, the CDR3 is TGTGCCAGCAGAAAGGTAGGTGGCCTAGGGGATGAGCAGTTCTTC.

In DNA, the CDR3 is TGTGCCAGCAGCTTAGAGGGCGGGAGGATCTCTGGAAACACCATATATTTT. Its translation: CASSLEGGRISGNTIYF. This chain uses TRBV13 with TRBJ1-3; D is unresolved. The CDR3 has 17 amino acids. CDR1 PRHDT and CDR2 FYEKMQ come from the germline V gene (reference sequence). V was shortened by 1 base and J by 0 bases, with 13 bases between the two germline ends. Using reference TRBV13 and TRBJ1-3 for the parts outside the CDR3, the full variable domain is AAGVIQSPRHLIKEKRETATLKCYPIPRHDTVYWYQQGPGQDPQFLISFYEKMQSDKGSIPDRFSAQQFSDYHSELNMSSLELGDSALYFCASSLEGGRISGNTIYFGEGSWLTVV.

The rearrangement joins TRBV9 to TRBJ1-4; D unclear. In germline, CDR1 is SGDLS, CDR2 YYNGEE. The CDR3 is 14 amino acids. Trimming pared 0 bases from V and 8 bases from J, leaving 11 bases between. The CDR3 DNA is TGTGCCAGCAGCGTAGACCCGTCGGGGGAAAAACTGTTTTTT. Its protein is CASSVDPSGEKLFF.

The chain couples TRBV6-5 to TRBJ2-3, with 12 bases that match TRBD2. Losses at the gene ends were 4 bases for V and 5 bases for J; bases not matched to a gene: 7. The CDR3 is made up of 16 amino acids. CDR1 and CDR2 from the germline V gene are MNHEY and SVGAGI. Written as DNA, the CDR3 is TGTGCCAGCAGTTCCTCTAGCGGGGGGGTTTTAGATACGCAGTATTTT. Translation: CASSSSSGGVLDTQYF.

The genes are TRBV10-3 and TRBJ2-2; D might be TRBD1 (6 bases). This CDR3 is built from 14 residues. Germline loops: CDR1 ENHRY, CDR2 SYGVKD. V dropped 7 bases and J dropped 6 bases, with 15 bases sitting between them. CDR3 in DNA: TGTGCCATCACCGGGACATCCCCTCCCGGGGAGCTGTTTTTT. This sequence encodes CAITGTSPPGELFF.

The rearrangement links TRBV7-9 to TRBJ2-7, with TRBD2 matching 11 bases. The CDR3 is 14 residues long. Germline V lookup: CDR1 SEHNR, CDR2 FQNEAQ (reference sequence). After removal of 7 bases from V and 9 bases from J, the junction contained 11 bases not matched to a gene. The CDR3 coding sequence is TGTGCCAGCAATGAGCTGGGGACTAGCGGAACGCAGTACTTC. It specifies CASNELGTSGTQYF.

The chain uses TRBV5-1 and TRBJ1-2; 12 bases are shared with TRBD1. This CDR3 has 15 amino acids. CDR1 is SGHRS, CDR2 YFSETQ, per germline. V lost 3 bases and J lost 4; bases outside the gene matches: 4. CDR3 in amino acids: CASSSGTGGVYGYTF. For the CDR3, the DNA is TGCGCCAGCAGCTCCGGGACAGGGGGCGTCTATGGCTACACCTTC.

CDR3 bases: TGTGCCAGCAGCTCGGGACTAGCGGGGCCCCAAGAGACCCAGTACTTC. The encoded protein is CASSSGLAGPQETQYF. This chain joins TRBV7-7 and TRBJ2-5; 13 nucleotides line up with TRBD2. Germline lookup yields CDR1 SSHAT and CDR2 FNYEAQ (reference sequence). The CDR3 is 16 amino acids. The V and J ends lost 4 bases and 1 base, in that order; junction bases with no gene match: 3. Variable domain in full (rest from reference TRBV7-7 and TRBJ2-5): GAGVSQSPRYKVTKRGQDVTLRCDPISSHATLYWYQQALGQGPEFLTYFNYEAQPDKSGLPSDRFSAERPEGSISTLTIQRTEQRDSAMYRCASSSGLAGPQETQYFGPGTRLLVL.

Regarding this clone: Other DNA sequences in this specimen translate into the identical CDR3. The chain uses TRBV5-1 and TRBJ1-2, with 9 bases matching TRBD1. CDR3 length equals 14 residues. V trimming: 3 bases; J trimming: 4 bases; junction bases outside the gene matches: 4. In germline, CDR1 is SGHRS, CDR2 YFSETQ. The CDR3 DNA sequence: TGCGCCAGCAGCTCCGGACAGGGGAGCTATGGCTACACCTTC. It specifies CASSSGQGSYGYTF.

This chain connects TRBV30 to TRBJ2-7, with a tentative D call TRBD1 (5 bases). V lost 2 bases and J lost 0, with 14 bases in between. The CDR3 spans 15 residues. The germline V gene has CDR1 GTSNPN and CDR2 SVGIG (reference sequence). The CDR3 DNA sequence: TGTGCCTGGAGTTGGGGCGGCATACGCTCCTACGAGCAGTACTTC. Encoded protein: CAWSWGGIRSYEQYF.

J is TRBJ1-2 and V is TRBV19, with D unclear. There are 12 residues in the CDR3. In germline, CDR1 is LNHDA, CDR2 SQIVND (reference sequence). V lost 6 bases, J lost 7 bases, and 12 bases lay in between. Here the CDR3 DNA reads TGTGCCAGTAGATCCCTCAGCGGTGGCTACACCTTC. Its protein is CASRSLSGGYTF. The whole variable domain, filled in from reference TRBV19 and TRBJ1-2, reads DGGITQSPKYLFRKEGQNVTLSCEQNLNHDAMYWYRQDPGQGLRLIYYSQIVNDFQKGDIAEGYSVSREKKESFPLTVTSAQKNPTAFYLCASRSLSGGYTFGSGTRLTVV.